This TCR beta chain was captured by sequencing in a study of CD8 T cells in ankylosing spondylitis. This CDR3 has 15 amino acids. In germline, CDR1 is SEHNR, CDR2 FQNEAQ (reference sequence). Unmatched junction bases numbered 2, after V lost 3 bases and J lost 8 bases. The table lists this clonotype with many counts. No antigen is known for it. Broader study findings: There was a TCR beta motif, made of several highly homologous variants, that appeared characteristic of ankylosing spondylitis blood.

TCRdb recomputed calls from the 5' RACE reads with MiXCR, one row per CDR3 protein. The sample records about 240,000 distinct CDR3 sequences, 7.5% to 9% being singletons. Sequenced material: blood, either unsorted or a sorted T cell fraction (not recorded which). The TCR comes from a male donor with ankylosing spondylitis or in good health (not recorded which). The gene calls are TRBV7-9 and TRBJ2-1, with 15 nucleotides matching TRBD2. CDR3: CASSFRTSGGDEQFF. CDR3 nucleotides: TGTGCCAGCAGCTTTCGGACTAGCGGGGGGGATGAGCAGTTCTTC.